This T cell receptor (beta chain) comes out of a study of cytomegalovirus exposure and HLA in healthy donors (TCRdb year 2017). For context, the study as a whole: According to an earlier analysis of around 600 of the donors, about 179 million T cells yielded roughly 110 million unique TCR beta sequences and about 300 Gb of sequence data. Approximately 300 gigabases of sequencing data and roughly 81 million unique TCR sequences made up an early release that covered fewer than 650 HLA-typed donors. Every discovery cohort repertoire had been produced on one sequencing platform. Alongside the repertoire data, information on donor age, sex, ethnicity and CMV serostatus was compiled. Among the roughly 400 genotyped donors, about 83% belonged to the genetic ancestry cluster associated with self-reported Caucasian donors. In a later analysis, previously published TCR beta repertoires from more than 500 donors were re-analyzed and high-resolution HLA genotyping was added so that TCR occurrence patterns could be studied. Typing coverage differed by locus: A, B, C, DRB1 and DQB1 were typed in about 620-630 donors, DQA1 in 500 to 550, DPA1 in some 600, and DPB1 in 450 to 490. To predict cytomegalovirus infection status, the study combined high-throughput TCR immunosequencing, statistical association of individual TCRs with disease status, and machine learning. Rather than using new phenotypic data, the later analysis identified candidate immune exposures from TCR beta sequences and from how often those sequences occurred across donors. A handful of DR-DQ haplotypes were handled as single units for association and clustering because linkage in the cohort was strong. Along with the roughly 670-subject first cohort, a separate validation cohort of around 120 different subjects was used. A later genetic analysis used genome-wide SNP genotypes for about 55% of the 666 donors, treating that subset as a discovery cohort. Among about 360 genotyped donors of the cohort, an average of around 240,000 unique TCR beta nucleotide sequences were sequenced per donor, 15% to 20% of them non-productive. An earlier analysis of around 580 of the donors used high-throughput TCR beta sequencing to judge whether each TCR beta V gene segment behaved as functional or pseudogenic. The study aimed to test whether cataloging public T cell receptors could reveal signatures of past pathogen exposure. HLA typing included class I and class II loci at four-digit resolution. The T cell repertoires of 666 subjects were profiled by immunosequencing and related to cytomegalovirus serostatus. Broad study findings and their caveats: In a later analysis, TCR association rates were found to vary across HLA loci, with the most associated TCRs seen for DRB1 alleles and the fewest for HLA-C alleles. When HLA alleles, especially DR and DQ, strongly co-occurred, attributing TCR associations to individual alleles was difficult. Compared with equally common non-associated chains, HLA-associated TCR beta chains in a later analysis were more clonally expanded and had lower generation probabilities. In a later genetic analysis, a missense DCLRE1C variant was associated with V-gene and J-gene trimming of TCR beta chains, and the association was replicated in an independent cohort. The 87-base-pair reads could not distinguish some IMGT-functional V segments, including TRBV6-2 and TRBV6-3, so those segments were excluded. Across donors, most TCR sequences were observed very rarely, whereas some public TCRs were present in many individuals. In vitro tests confirmed that a few of the cytomegalovirus-associated TCR beta chains recognize cytomegalovirus antigens. In both the original and validation cohorts, the classifier was reported to diagnose cytomegalovirus status with high specificity and sensitivity. Correlated functional status among segregating V segments might be attributable to linkage disequilibrium, but an unknown experimental factor could not be ruled out. At a false discovery rate of 0.05, a later analysis linked 15,000 to 20,000 TCR beta sequences to specific HLA alleles. In a later analysis, several top co-occurrence clusters were reported to appear linked to parvovirus B19, influenza, CMV and Epstein-Barr virus. Broadly in line with IMGT annotations, most TCR beta V segments showed up in productive rearrangements about 87% or about 30% of the time in an earlier analysis of approximately 640 of the donors. Because HLA typing was unavailable for some donors at each locus, only the typed subset was used in association tests. A further reported finding was that TCR beta sequences accurately predicted the HLA-A and HLA-B alleles for most subjects in the first cohort. The authors suggested that the approach could potentially be extended to other disease states and immunological phenotypes. Sequencing depth was assumed to be roughly uniform across donors in the presence/absence analyses, though that assumption may not hold. Because counts were too low, some 16 rarely observed V segments, including chromosome 9 orphons, were excluded from the earlier analysis of around 590 of the donors. In a later analysis, most CMV-associated TCR beta chains were found to appear HLA-restricted, with HLA associations seemingly driven largely by CMV exposure. According to a later genetic analysis, donors in an Asian-associated ancestry cluster had fewer N-insertions in productive TCRs than the approximately 650-donor mean. CMV serostatus was the only immune exposure information available for the cohort. In this cohort, only TCR beta chains were sequenced, and detectable features were limited by the absence of alpha or paired-chain data. A total of about 150 TCR beta chains were listed by the study as associated with cytomegalovirus. A cluster of highly shared sequence variants was judged likely to be a technical artifact of the sequencing pipeline.

The cohort was made up of 500 to 800 healthy bone marrow donors. At the time of sampling, all cohort members were nominally healthy, though unrecorded immune exposures were likely present. The donor tested CMV seropositive and was one of the 289 seropositive cohort members. A peripheral blood sample was collected from each donor, and TCR beta sequencing was performed on peripheral blood mononuclear cells. The Qiagen DNeasy Blood Extraction Kit was used to extract genomic DNA from the blood cell samples. Concerning this clone: The target of this receptor is not known. No qualities accompany the bases; no much larger clone lies one base away.

Library preparation used the immunoSEQ multiplex PCR assay. The multiplex PCR relied on a mix of 60 forward primers for TCR Vbeta segments and 13 reverse primers for TCR Jbeta segments. The CDR3 region of rearranged TCR beta genes was amplified from genomic DNA with a multiplex PCR assay. The amplified TCR beta libraries were sequenced on the Illumina HiSeq System as 87-base-pair reads. From the authors' description of their analysis: A later analysis tallied around 80 million unique TCR beta chains across the approximately 670 repertoires, and around 10 million of those chains were shared by two or more donors. Raw reads were error-corrected and collapsed into unique sequences with a nearest-neighbor algorithm that merged closely related sequences to remove PCR and sequencing errors. CDR3 sequences were aligned to IMGT reference sequences to assign V, D and J gene segments. For a sequence to be retained, at least a six-nucleotide match to both a V gene segment and a J gene segment was required. Rearrangements were classified as productive when the CDR3 lacked stop codons and remained in frame with V and J, and all other rearrangements were classified as non-productive. CDR3 was defined according to IMGT convention as the region running from the second conserved V-encoded cysteine to the conserved J-encoded phenylalanine. In an earlier analysis of more than 550 of the donors, sequences lacking an unambiguous match to a single V gene segment were excluded. In an earlier analysis of roughly 500 of the donors, V segments were called functional above 56.7% productive rearrangements and were called segregating when the between-donor standard deviation exceeded 5%. A statistical classification framework was developed to diagnose cytomegalovirus status using the catalog of TCR beta chain sequences. A later analysis assigned V and J genes by comparing TCR nucleotide sequences with IMGT/GENE-DB human TR gene sequences. The TCRdist pipeline was used in a later analysis to assign CDR3 sequences and most-parsimonious VDJ recombination scenarios. In a later analysis, each TCR beta chain was defined by its CDR3 amino acid sequence together with its V-gene family, and reads without a unique V-gene family were excluded. To address suspected cross-contamination and a sequencing artifact, a later analysis removed 592 highly shared, low-generation-probability nucleotide sequences. A later analysis calculated a clonal expansion index for each public chain from normalized within-repertoire ranks of inferred template counts. In a later analysis, generation probabilities were computed using a VDJ recombination model fitted to out-of-frame rearrangements, and the results were checked against IGoR. In a later analysis, TCR-TCR, TCR-HLA and TCR-CMV co-occurrence was scored with hypergeometric tests, and a repertoire-size bias correction was applied to TCR pairs. A later analysis estimated false discovery rates by permuting HLA or CMV assignments 20 times. In a later analysis, co-occurring TCRs were grouped using DBSCAN, with TCRdist sequence similarity added in when clustering inside HLA-allele-positive subsets. Repertoires with fewer than 30,000 or more than 120,000 public chains were left out of co-occurrence clustering, as were about five repertoires with anomalous nucleotide sharing. The clones in this table, taken by TCRdb from immuneACCESS, are in-frame only. Not every clone is retained; where verified, under half of the shortfall comes from an unresolved V gene, and the cause of the rest is unknown. V, J and clone size derive from that table, while D and trimming were established from the DNA sequence. For this sample the table gives about 150,000 clones, of which over 70% were detected only once. In total, the top ten clones hold 10% to 15% of the sample.

The CDR3, from cysteine to phenylalanine, totals 17 residues. The sequence is cut down to CDR3 DNA, 51 bases in frame from base 1. V is cut back by 0 bases and J by 4 bases, with 11 bases in the junction unmatched. The germline V gene gives CDR1 as SGHRS and CDR2 as YFSETQ. This TCR came from a young man in good health and CMV-seropositive. The V and J segments used are TRBV5-1 and TRBJ1-2; 8 central bases correspond to TRBD1. Material for sequencing was PBMCs. The DNA reads TGCGCCAGCAGCTTGGACGTCTCAGACAGGGGTCTCTATGGCTACACCTTC. Translated, it gives CASSLDVSDRGLYGYTF.